This T cell receptor (beta chain) was sequenced in a study of blood T cell repertoires in COVID-19. In the study overall: Researchers got acute and convalescent COVID-19 samples from the United States, Italy and Spain. Sample material is recorded as cDNA or gDNA derived from T cells, B-cell-depleted T cells, or PBMCs.

Method: immunoSEQ multiplex PCR; TCRdb's copy keeps in-frame clones and lacks some. Here the sample spans over 200,000 clones, 70% to 85% being singletons. The CDR3 is made up of 17 amino acids. Germline V gene lookup returns CDR1 SGHAT and CDR2 FQNNGV. Trimming removed 1 base from V and 0 bases from J, with 15 bases in between. This clone was detected only a few times. Donors in Cohort 3 who had recovered were those with two negative PCRs, healthcare professional clearance, or resolution of their symptoms. The clonotype was recovered from a man between 60 and 70 years old who had recovered from COVID-19. The chain links TRBV11-2 to TRBJ1-1; D is ambiguous. The sample consisted of PBMCs or T cells enriched from blood (not recorded which). DNA of the CDR3: TGTGCCAGCAGCTTAGTCGGAGGGAGGGCCATGAACACTGAAGCTTTCTTT. Encoded protein: CASSLVGGRAMNTEAFF.